This TCR beta chain was captured by sequencing in a study of identifying expanded T cells in peripheral blood. Trimming took 0 bases from V and 3 from J; bases not matched to a gene: 4. CDR3 size: 17 residues. Germline-derived CDR1 and CDR2 are MNHEY and SMNVEV (reference sequence). Study-level findings and limits: Differentially abundant clones: 0.95 to 1.5 between replicates, just under 17 at roughly 15 days, approximately 18 at four. Two-week clone count variance significantly increased as total template count grew.

Turning to this clone: Its antigen remains unidentified.

Healthy donors had no documented immune events, such as infections, while sampled. Only in-frame clones appear in the TCRdb table, and some are missing; sequencing was by immunoSEQ multiplex PCR. This sample carries tens of thousands of clones, approximately 90% of them seen once, and the ten largest clones take around 3.6%. The sequenced material came from blood. This TCR derives from a person aged 18 to 70 in good health. The chain employs TRBV27 and TRBJ2-7; 14 bases fit TRBD2. CDR3 sequence: CASSLSVGTSGSYEQYF. Written as DNA, the CDR3 is TGTGCCAGCAGTTTATCGGTTGGGACTAGCGGGAGCTACGAGCAGTACTTC.